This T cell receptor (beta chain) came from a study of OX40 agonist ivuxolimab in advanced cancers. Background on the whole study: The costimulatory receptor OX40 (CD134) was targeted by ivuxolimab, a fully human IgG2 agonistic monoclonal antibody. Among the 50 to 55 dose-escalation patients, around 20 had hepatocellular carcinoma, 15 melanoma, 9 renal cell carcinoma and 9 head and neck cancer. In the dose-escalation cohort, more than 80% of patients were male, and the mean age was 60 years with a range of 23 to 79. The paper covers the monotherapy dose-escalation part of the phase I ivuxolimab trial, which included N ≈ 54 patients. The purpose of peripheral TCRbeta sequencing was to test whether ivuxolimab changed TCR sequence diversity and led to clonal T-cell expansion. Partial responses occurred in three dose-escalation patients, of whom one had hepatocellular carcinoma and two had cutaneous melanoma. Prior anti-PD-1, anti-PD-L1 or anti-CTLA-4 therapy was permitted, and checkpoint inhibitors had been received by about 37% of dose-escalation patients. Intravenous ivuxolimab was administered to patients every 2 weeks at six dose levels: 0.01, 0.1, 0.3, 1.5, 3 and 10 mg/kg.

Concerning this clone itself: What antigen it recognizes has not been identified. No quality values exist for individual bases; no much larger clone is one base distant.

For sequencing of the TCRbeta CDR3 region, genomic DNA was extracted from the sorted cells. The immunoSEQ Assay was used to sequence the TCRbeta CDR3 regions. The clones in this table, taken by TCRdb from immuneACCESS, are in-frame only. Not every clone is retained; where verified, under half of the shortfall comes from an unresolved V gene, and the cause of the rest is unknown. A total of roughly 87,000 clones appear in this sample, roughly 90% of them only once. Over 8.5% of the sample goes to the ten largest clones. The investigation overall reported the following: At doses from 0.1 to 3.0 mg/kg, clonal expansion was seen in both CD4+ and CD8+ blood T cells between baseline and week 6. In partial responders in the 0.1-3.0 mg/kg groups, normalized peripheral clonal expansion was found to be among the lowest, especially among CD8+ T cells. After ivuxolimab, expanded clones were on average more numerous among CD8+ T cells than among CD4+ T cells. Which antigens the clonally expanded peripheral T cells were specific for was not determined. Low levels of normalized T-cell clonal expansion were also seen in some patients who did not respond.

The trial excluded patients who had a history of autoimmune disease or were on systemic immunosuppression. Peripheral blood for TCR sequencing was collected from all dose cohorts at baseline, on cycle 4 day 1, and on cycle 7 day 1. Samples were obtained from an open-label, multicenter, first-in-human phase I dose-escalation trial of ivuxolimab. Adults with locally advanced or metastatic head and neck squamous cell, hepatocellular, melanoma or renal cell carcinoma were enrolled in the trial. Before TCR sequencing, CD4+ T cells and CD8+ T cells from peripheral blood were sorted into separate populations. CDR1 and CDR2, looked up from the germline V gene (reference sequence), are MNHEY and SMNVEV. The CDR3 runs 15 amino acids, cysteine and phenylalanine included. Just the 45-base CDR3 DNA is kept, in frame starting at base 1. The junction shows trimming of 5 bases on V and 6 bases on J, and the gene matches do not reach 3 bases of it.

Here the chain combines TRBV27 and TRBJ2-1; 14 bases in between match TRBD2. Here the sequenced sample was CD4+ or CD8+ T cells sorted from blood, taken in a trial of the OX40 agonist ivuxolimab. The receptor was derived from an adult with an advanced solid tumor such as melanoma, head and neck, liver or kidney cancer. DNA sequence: TGTGCCAGCAGTCTGGGGACTAGCGGGGGCAATGAGCAGTTCTTC. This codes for CASSLGTSGGNEQFF.